The 15 T cell receptor beta chains in this list originate from one sample, sequenced in a study of chemoradiotherapy in HPV16-positive cancers. The method was immunoSEQ multiplex PCR; TCRdb's version includes in-frame clones alone and lacks a portion of them. The sample records about 20,000 clones, around 87% being singletons. The source was blood, collected from a patient who underwent chemoradiotherapy. All receptors derive from a human donor with HPV-associated anogenital cancer.

The V call is TRBV2, the J call TRBJ1-3; D uncertain. Trimming pared 0 bases from V and 0 bases from J, leaving 9 bases between. Per the germline V gene, CDR1 is SNHLY and CDR2 is FYNNEI. The CDR3 runs 16 residues. The chain's CDR3 is CASSEALLTSGNTIYF. For the CDR3, the DNA is TGTGCCAGCAGTGAAGCGCTTCTGACCTCTGGAAACACCATATATTTT. The full variable domain, its missing parts supplied by reference TRBV2 and TRBJ1-3, is EPEVTQTPSHQVTQMGQEVILRCVPISNHLYFYWYRQILGQKVEFLVSFYNNEISEKSEIFDDQFSVERPDGSNFTLKIRSTKLEDSAMYFCASSEALLTSGNTIYFGEGSWLTVV.

The chain carries TRBV29-1 and TRBJ1-2; unclear D gene. The germline gives CDR1 SQVTM, CDR2 ANQGSEA. CDR3 length equals 11 residues. The V end lost 3 bases, the J end lost 4 bases, and 6 bases lay between the germline ends. The CDR3 loop reads CSVDVSYGYTF. As DNA, the CDR3 is TGCAGCGTTGATGTGAGCTATGGCTACACCTTC.

V usage is TRBV4-2 and J usage is TRBJ1-1; a weak D match, TRBD1 (6 bases). Germline values: CDR1 LGHNA, CDR2 YNFKEQ. Between the trimmed V and J ends, which lost 4 bases and 2 bases, there was a span of 14 bases. The CDR3 loop spans 15 amino acids. CDR3 amino acids: CASSLEGQGNTEAFF. CDR3 nucleotides: TGTGCCAGCAGCCTCGAGGGACAAGGAAACACTGAAGCTTTCTTT.

CDR3 residues: CASSLFSGLAQEQYF. The DNA of the CDR3 is TGTGCCAGCAGCTTATTTTCGGGACTAGCTCAAGAGCAGTACTTC. The chain is built from TRBV14 and TRBJ2-7, with TRBD2 matching 9 bases. The CDR3 sequence is 15 residues long. Germline lookup yields CDR1 SGHDN and CDR2 FVKESK. The junction had 12 bases not matched to a gene; V was cut back by 5 bases and J by 7 bases.

V usage is TRBV7-2 and J usage is TRBJ2-5; D uncertain. CDR1 SGHTA and CDR2 FQGNSA come from the germline V gene. The CDR3 runs to 14 residues. V was trimmed by 5 bases and J by 1 base, leaving 11 bases between them. CDR3 sequence (DNA): TGTGCCAGCAGCCTGTTCAGTCCCCAAGAGACCCAGTACTTC. It encodes CASSLFSPQETQYF.

V and J are TRBV4-3 and TRBJ2-7, with D hard to call. CDR1 is LGHNA and CDR2 is YSLEER in the germline V gene. V gave up 4 bases and J gave up 5 bases, with 15 bases separating them. CDR3 length: 14 amino acids. CDR3 region: CASSPVLGRDEQYF. CDR3 DNA sequence: TGCGCCAGCAGCCCAGTTTTGGGTCGCGACGAGCAGTACTTC.

The rearrangement uses TRBV6-1 and TRBJ2-5; D is unresolved. This CDR3 is built from 13 residues. The V gene's germline CDR1 is MNHNS and CDR2 SASEGT. Trimming pared 0 bases from V and 5 bases from J, leaving 7 bases between. The CDR3 reads CASSEAVGETQYF. The CDR3 DNA reads as TGTGCCAGCAGTGAAGCGGTAGGGGAGACCCAGTACTTC.

This chain joins TRBV7-2 and TRBJ2-1; 8 nucleotides agree with TRBD1. Germline V gives CDR1 SGHTA, CDR2 FQGNSA. V lost 2 bases to trimming and J lost 1 base; unmatched junction nucleotides: 1. CDR3 size: 15 residues. The chain's CDR3 is CASSLQGASYNEQFF. CDR3 nucleotides: TGTGCCAGCAGCTTACAGGGGGCTTCCTACAATGAGCAGTTCTTC. The complete variable domain, with remaining parts taken from reference TRBV7-2 and TRBJ2-1, reads GAGVSQSPSNKVTEKGKDVELRCDPISGHTALYWYRQSLGQGLEFLIYFQGNSAPDKSGLPSDRFSAERTGGSVSTLTIQRTQQEDSAVYLCASSLQGASYNEQFFGPGTRLTVL.

The V call is TRBV11-2, the J call TRBJ2-1; 10 positions match TRBD2. Trimming took 2 bases from V and 7 from J; bases not matched to a gene: 8. CDR1 and CDR2 (germline): SGHAT, FQNNGV. The CDR3 sequence is 16 residues long. In DNA, the CDR3 is TGTGCCAGCAGCTTATTCTCCAGCGGGGGGGCTAATGAGCAGTTCTTC. Translated, it gives CASSLFSSGGANEQFF.

This chain links TRBV9 with TRBJ2-1; D gene ambiguous. This CDR3 is 13 amino acids long. V was trimmed by 0 bases and J by 8 bases, leaving 9 bases between them. From germline, CDR1 is SGDLS and CDR2 YYNGEE. The CDR3 DNA sequence: TGTGCCAGCAGCGTAGCTAATACATATGAGCAGTTCTTC. This translates into CASSVANTYEQFF.

The chain links TRBV7-2 to TRBJ2-1; no definite D call. This CDR3 region has 13 residues. From germline, CDR1 is SGHTA and CDR2 FQGNSA. V lost 1 base to trimming and J lost 6 bases, with 7 bases between them. The CDR3 DNA is TGTGCCAGCAGCTTAGACATTGGCAATGAGCAGTTCTTC. This sequence encodes CASSLDIGNEQFF.

The chain is built from TRBV6-5 and TRBJ1-6; D uncertain. Germline V gives CDR1 MNHEY, CDR2 SVGAGI. The CDR3 has 16 amino acids. Trimming cost V 0 bases and J 10 bases, with 16 bases left between them. This CDR3 is CASSYSMQVLRSPLHF. In DNA form, the CDR3 reads TGTGCCAGCAGTTACTCGATGCAGGTCTTACGATCACCCCTCCACTTT.

The rearrangement uses TRBV27 and TRBJ1-1, with D hard to call. CDR1 and CDR2 (germline): MNHEY, SMNVEV (reference sequence). V was shortened by 5 bases and J by 0 bases, with 16 bases between the two germline ends. CDR3 length equals 16 residues. The CDR3 coding sequence is TGTGCCAGCAGTCAACAACCGGTCCTGATGAACACTGAAGCTTTCTTT. It is translated as CASSQQPVLMNTEAFF.

This rearrangement joins TRBV19 to TRBJ2-3; 7 bases are shared with TRBD2. The V segment lost 10 bases and the J segment 0 bases; nucleotides outside the gene matches: 7. CDR3 size: 14 residues. Germline V lookup: CDR1 LNHDA, CDR2 SQIVND (reference sequence). The CDR3 sequence is CATKSGGSTDTQYF. The CDR3, as DNA: TGTGCCACCAAGTCGGGGGGAAGCACAGATACGCAGTATTTT.

The chain uses TRBV5-1 and TRBJ1-4; TRBD1 aligns across 7 bases. This CDR3 is 16 amino acids long. Germline V gene lookup returns CDR1 SGHRS and CDR2 YFSETQ. J gave up 5 bases and V 3 bases, and 10 bases lay outside the gene matches. The CDR3 nucleotides are TGCGCCAGCAGCTATTCACCGGGACAGATGAATGAAAAACTGTTTTTT. It is translated as CASSYSPGQMNEKLFF.